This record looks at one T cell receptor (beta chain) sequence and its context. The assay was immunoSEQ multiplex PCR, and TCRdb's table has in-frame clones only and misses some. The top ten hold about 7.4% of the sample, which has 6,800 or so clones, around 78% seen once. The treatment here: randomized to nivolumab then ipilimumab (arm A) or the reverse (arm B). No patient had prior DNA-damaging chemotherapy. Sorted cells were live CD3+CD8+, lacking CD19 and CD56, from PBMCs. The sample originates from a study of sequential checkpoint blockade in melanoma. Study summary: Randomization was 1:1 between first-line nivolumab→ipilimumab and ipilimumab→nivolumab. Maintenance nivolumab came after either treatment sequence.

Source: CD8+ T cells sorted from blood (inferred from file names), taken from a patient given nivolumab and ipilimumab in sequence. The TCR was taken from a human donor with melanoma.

The CDR3 sequence is CSVSLAVTYNEQFF. CDR3 DNA: TGCAGCGTCTCTCTAGCGGTCACCTACAATGAGCAGTTCTTC. The chain has TRBV29-1 and TRBJ2-1; 7 bases map to TRBD2. Germline V CDR1 and CDR2: SQVTM, ANQGSEA. V shed 6 bases, J shed 2 bases, and the junction held 7 bases outside the gene matches. The CDR3 covers 14 residues.